The next 31 T cell receptor beta chains were all read from a single sample in a study of cytomegalovirus exposure and HLA in healthy donors. The PCR made use of 60 Vbeta and 13 Jbeta primers. TCRdb keeps only in-frame clones here, not all; method: immunoSEQ multiplex PCR. This table holds 100,000 or so clones, about 70% found once. The specimen sequenced was PBMCs. The receptor set was obtained from a man in his forties or fifties in good health and CMV-seropositive.

J is TRBJ1-6 and V is TRBV2; D might be TRBD1 (5 bases). Per the germline V gene, CDR1 is SNHLY and CDR2 is FYNNEI. V was trimmed by 0 bases and J by 8 bases, leaving 8 bases between them. There are 14 residues in the CDR3. CDR3 loop: CASSEARGYSPLHF. The CDR3 coding sequence is TGTGCCAGCAGTGAAGCCCGGGGGTATTCACCCCTCCACTTT.

This sequence joins TRBV9 and TRBJ1-1, with D unresolved. CDR3 length: 15 residues. Trimming shortened V by 0 bases and J by 4 bases, and 13 bases separated the two germline ends. Germline loops: CDR1 SGDLS, CDR2 YYNGEE. CDR3: CASSVGVAEGTEAFF. CDR3 coding DNA: TGTGCCAGCAGCGTAGGTGTGGCGGAGGGCACTGAAGCTTTCTTT. Full variable domain (remainder filled in from reference TRBV9 and TRBJ1-1): DSGVTQTPKHLITATGQRVTLRCSPRSGDLSVYWYQQSLDQGLQFLIQYYNGEERAKGNILERFSAQQFPDLHSELNLSSLELGDSALYFCASSVGVAEGTEAFFGQGTRLTVV.

This rearrangement joins TRBV7-3 to TRBJ2-2, with TRBD2 identical over 8 bases. The CDR3 runs to 15 residues. V shed 2 bases, J shed 3 bases, and the junction held 2 bases outside the gene matches. The germline CDR1 and CDR2 sequences are SGHTA and FQGTGA. CDR3 loop: CASSLGRGDTGELFF. CDR3 DNA sequence: TGTGCCAGCAGCTTAGGGCGGGGGGACACCGGGGAGCTGTTTTTT.

Only a few counts were recorded for this clone. The chain recombines TRBV9 with TRBJ2-1; D is uncertain. Germline V gene data show CDR1 as SGDLS and CDR2 as YYNGEE. The CDR3 is made up of 16 amino acids. V dropped 2 bases and J dropped 0 bases, with 12 bases sitting between them. Here the CDR3 DNA reads TGTGCCAGCAGCGTTGGTCCGTGGAGCTCCTACAATGAGCAGTTCTTC. Translation: CASSVGPWSSYNEQFF.

V and J are TRBV7-2 and TRBJ2-5; TRBD1 agrees at 8 bases. CDR3 length: 17 amino acids. The germline V gene encodes CDR1 SGHTA and CDR2 FQGNSA. V lost 5 bases to trimming and J lost 4 bases; unmatched junction nucleotides: 15. CDR3 region: CASSVVARTGRSETQYF. The DNA of the CDR3 is TGTGCCAGCAGCGTAGTGGCACGGACAGGGAGGTCAGAGACCCAGTACTTC.

This sequence joins TRBV5-1 and TRBJ2-5; TRBD1 agrees at 8 bases. The CDR3 contains 15 residues. CDR1 and CDR2 from the germline V gene are SGHRS and YFSETQ. V was pared by 0 bases and J by 5 bases, with 6 bases of the junction left unmatched. This CDR3 is CASSLDRDRWETQYF. CDR3 sequence (DNA): TGCGCCAGCAGCTTGGATCGGGACAGGTGGGAGACCCAGTACTTC.

This clone has more than one count but fewer than ten. This rearrangement joins TRBV10-2 to TRBJ2-3; 11 bases fit TRBD2. The CDR3 is 18 amino acids. CDR1 is WSHSY, CDR2 SAAADI, per germline. The J segment lost 2 bases and the V segment lost 0 bases, leaving 7 bases of the junction unmatched. The CDR3 bases are TGCGCCAGCAGTGAGTCGAGGGGGACTAGCGGTCCCACAGATACGCAGTATTTT. Translating it yields CASSESRGTSGPTDTQYF.

V is TRBV9 and J is TRBJ1-6; D not certain. CDR1 SGDLS and CDR2 YYNGEE come from the germline V gene. The CDR3 length is 15 residues. Trimming took 0 bases from V and 5 from J, leaving 9 bases between them. CDR3 in DNA: TGTGCCAGCAGCGTAGGCCGGGTCGATAATTCACCCCTCCACTTT. The encoded protein is CASSVGRVDNSPLHF.

This chain uses TRBV28 with TRBJ1-3; possibly TRBD1 for D (6 bases). Trimming removed 10 bases from V and 9 bases from J, with 19 bases in between. The germline V gene has CDR1 MDHEN and CDR2 SYDVKM. The CDR3 loop spans 13 amino acids. CDR3 bases: TGTGCCACGATAGGGGGGCGCGGGGGCACCATATATTTT. Translated, it gives CATIGGRGGTIYF.

The V and J genes are TRBV6-1 and TRBJ2-5; 13 nucleotides line up with TRBD2. Germline loops: CDR1 MNHNS, CDR2 SASEGT. After removal of 4 bases from V and 10 bases from J, the junction contained 12 bases not matched to a gene. This CDR3 contains 16 residues. This CDR3 reads CASSGGWGLAGYGQYF. The CDR3 region has the DNA TGTGCCAGCAGTGGGGGGTGGGGACTAGCGGGGTATGGCCAGTACTTC.

The V gene is TRBV10-2, the J gene TRBJ2-5; no clear D. The J call may not be correct, given that the DNA end is closer to TRBJ2-7. The CDR3 totals 12 residues. Germline lookup yields CDR1 WSHSY and CDR2 SAAADI. CDR3 region: CASSEISYEQYF. The CDR3 DNA reads as TGCGCCAGCAGTGAGATCTCCTACGAGCAGTACTTC.

The rearrangement uses TRBV19 and TRBJ1-1; a weak D match, TRBD1 (6 bases). V was cut by 8 bases and J by 1 base, with 11 bases left in between. The V gene's germline CDR1 is LNHDA and CDR2 SQIVND (reference sequence). The CDR3 has 13 residues. The CDR3 bases are TGTGCCAGTGGCCCGACAGGGAACACTGAAGCTTTCTTT. It codes for CASGPTGNTEAFF.

J is TRBJ2-7 and V is TRBV18, with 8 bases matching TRBD1. The CDR3 sequence is 15 residues long. V lost 5 bases and J lost 5; bases outside the gene matches: 11. CDR1 is KGHSH and CDR2 is LQKENI in the germline V gene. The CDR3 spells CASSRSGTGQDEQYF. DNA of the CDR3: TGTGCCAGCTCAAGGTCTGGGACAGGACAGGACGAGCAGTACTTC.

The chain is built from TRBV6-5 and TRBJ1-5, with 9 bases matching TRBD1. The germline gives CDR1 MNHEY, CDR2 SVGAGI. J gave up 5 bases and V 6 bases, and 5 bases lay outside the gene matches. The CDR3 sequence is 14 residues long. This CDR3 is CASRRTGEHQPQHF. CDR3 nucleotides: TGTGCCAGCAGGCGGACAGGGGAACATCAGCCCCAGCATTTT.

Only a few counts were recorded for this clone. The chain joins TRBV6-6 to TRBJ2-7, with 9 bases fitting TRBD2. There are 12 residues in the CDR3. CDR1 and CDR2 from the germline V gene are MNHNY and SVGAGI (reference sequence). With 6 bases clipped from V and 5 bases from J, the junction kept 2 bases outside the gene matches. The CDR3 DNA is TGTGCCAGCAGCCGGACTAGCGACGAGCAGTACTTC. This codes for CASSRTSDEQYF.

This clone was seen only a few times. This rearrangement joins TRBV19 to TRBJ1-1, with D perhaps matching TRBD1 (5 bases). V dropped 7 bases and J dropped 1 base, with 16 bases sitting between them. Germline V gene sequence: CDR1 LNHDA, CDR2 SQIVND (reference sequence). The length of the CDR3 is 15 residues. CDR3 residues: CASTMGPESNTEAFF. CDR3 sequence (DNA): TGTGCCAGTACTATGGGGCCGGAATCGAACACTGAAGCTTTCTTT. The whole variable domain, filled in from reference TRBV19 and TRBJ1-1, reads DGGITQSPKYLFRKEGQNVTLSCEQNLNHDAMYWYRQDPGQGLRLIYYSQIVNDFQKGDIAEGYSVSREKKESFPLTVTSAQKNPTAFYLCASTMGPESNTEAFFGQGTRLTVV.

The rearrangement links TRBV11-3 to TRBJ1-2; D remains ambiguous. V lost 8 bases and J lost 2, with 18 bases in between. From germline, CDR1 is SGHNT and CDR2 YENEEA. The CDR3 runs to 15 residues. The CDR3, as DNA: TGTGCCAGCCCCGATCTGATACCTAGAAACTATGGCTACACCTTC. Translation: CASPDLIPRNYGYTF.

The chain couples TRBV27 to TRBJ1-5; D is possibly TRBD1 (5 bases). The V and J ends lost 3 bases and 5 bases respectively, with 14 bases between them. Per germline, CDR1 MNHEY and CDR2 SMNVEV (reference sequence). CDR3 size: 15 residues. The CDR3 protein is CASSFNSGGDQPQHF. CDR3 nucleotides: TGTGCCAGCAGTTTTAACAGCGGAGGGGATCAGCCCCAGCATTTT.

This clone was observed a single time. V and J are TRBV6-1 and TRBJ2-7; a possible D gene is TRBD1 (5 bases). V gave up 5 bases and J gave up 2 bases, with 13 bases separating them. Germline CDR1 and CDR2: MNHNS and SASEGT. The CDR3 runs 14 residues. As DNA, the CDR3 is TGTGCCAGCAGTTTAGACAAGGGGACCTACGAGCAGTACTTC. Translating gives CASSLDKGTYEQYF.

The V gene is TRBV11-1, the J gene TRBJ2-5, with TRBD1 as a possible D gene (6 bases). CDR1 and CDR2 (germline): SGHAT, FQDESV (reference sequence). The CDR3 has 12 amino acids. Trimming cost V 6 bases and J 5 bases, with 10 bases left between them. The CDR3 region is CASSWTEETQYF. CDR3 DNA: TGTGCCAGCAGTTGGACAGAGGAGACCCAGTACTTC.

The chain joins TRBV15 to TRBJ1-2, with TRBD1 as a possible D gene (5 bases). V was cut by 9 bases and J by 2 bases, with 7 bases left in between. This CDR3 is built from 11 residues. Germline-derived CDR1 and CDR2 are LNHNV and YYDKDF (reference sequence). In nucleotides, the CDR3 is TGTGCCACGAAGGGGAACTATGGCTACACCTTC. Translation gives CATKGNYGYTF.

This rearrangement joins TRBV5-5 to TRBJ2-2, with 12 positions matching TRBD2. Germline CDR1 is SGHKS and CDR2 is YYEKEE (reference sequence). With V trimmed by 5 bases and J by 8 bases, 7 bases remained unmatched. The CDR3 is 15 amino acids. In nucleotides, the CDR3 is TGTGCCAGCAGGTTGACCGGGACTAGCGGGGGGGAGCTGTTTTTT. Translating it yields CASRLTGTSGGELFF.

The CDR3 is CASSLTLAGIDTQYF. CDR3 nucleotides: TGTGCCAGCAGTTTAACACTAGCTGGTATAGATACGCAGTATTTT. The chain recombines TRBV27 with TRBJ2-3; a possible D gene is TRBD2 (6 bases). Looked up from germline, CDR1 is MNHEY and CDR2 is SMNVEV (reference sequence). V lost 2 bases to trimming and J lost 5 bases, with 14 bases between them. CDR3 length: 15 residues.

This clone is a singleton in its sample. The gene calls are TRBV7-9 and TRBJ2-1; TRBD2 might be the D (5 bases). Trimming cost V 8 bases and J 7 bases, with 9 bases left between them. The CDR3 has 11 amino acids. Looked up from germline, CDR1 is SEHNR and CDR2 is FQNEAQ (reference sequence). CDR3 DNA sequence: TGTGCCAGCTCGCGGGTGAATGAGCAGTTCTTC. Protein: CASSRVNEQFF.

The chain combines TRBV19 with TRBJ2-7, with 10 bases aligning to TRBD1. Losses at the gene ends were 0 bases for V and 5 bases for J; bases not matched to a gene: 13. The length of the CDR3 is 18 residues. Germline V lookup: CDR1 LNHDA, CDR2 SQIVND (reference sequence). The CDR3 sequence: CASSIDAYSGTGVDEQYF. CDR3 bases: TGTGCCAGTAGTATAGATGCCTATTCCGGGACAGGGGTTGACGAGCAGTACTTC.

This chain joins TRBV11-2 and TRBJ2-7; TRBD1 matches 9 bases. The germline CDR1 and CDR2 sequences are SGHAT and FQNNGV. Trimming removed 5 bases from V and 4 bases from J; junction bases left unmatched: 6. The CDR3 totals 14 residues. This CDR3 is CASSPGQGGYEQYF. As DNA, the CDR3 is TGTGCCAGCAGCCCGGGACAGGGAGGGTACGAGCAGTACTTC.

The chain joins TRBV9 to TRBJ1-1; TRBD1 might be the D (6 bases). V dropped 0 bases and J dropped 3 bases, with 9 bases sitting between them. CDR3 length: 14 residues. Germline-derived CDR1 and CDR2 are SGDLS and YYNGEE. The CDR3 is CASSVVKGDTEAFF. DNA of the CDR3: TGTGCCAGCAGCGTAGTTAAGGGGGACACTGAAGCTTTCTTT.

This sequence joins TRBV7-2 and TRBJ1-1; a possible D gene is TRBD1 (5 bases). The CDR3 length is 13 residues. Trimming took 8 bases from V and 1 from J, leaving 11 bases between them. CDR1 is SGHTA, CDR2 FQGNSA, per germline. CDR3: CASGSDRNTEAFF. The CDR3 bases are TGTGCCAGCGGATCCGACAGGAACACTGAAGCTTTCTTT. Filled out from reference TRBV7-2 and TRBJ1-1, the complete variable domain reads GAGVSQSPSNKVTEKGKDVELRCDPISGHTALYWYRQSLGQGLEFLIYFQGNSAPDKSGLPSDRFSAERTGGSVSTLTIQRTQQEDSAVYLCASGSDRNTEAFFGQGTRLTVV.

This clone was observed once. The chain employs TRBV5-1 and TRBJ1-2, with D uncertain. The CDR3 totals 14 residues. Trimming took off 0 bases at V and 8 bases at J, with 14 bases between the two ends. Germline loops: CDR1 SGHRS, CDR2 YFSETQ. Written as DNA, the CDR3 is TGCGCCAGCAGCTTGGAGACCCCACGCGGGGGCTACACCTTC. This gives the protein CASSLETPRGGYTF.

The CDR3 here is CAISESADGYTF. As DNA, the CDR3 is TGTGCCATCAGTGAGTCGGCTGATGGCTACACCTTC. The genes are TRBV10-3 and TRBJ1-2; no reliable D call. Germline assignment: CDR1 ENHRY and CDR2 SYGVKD. Trimming pared 0 bases from V and 6 bases from J, leaving 5 bases between. The CDR3 runs to 12 residues.

This clone came up a few times. The chain uses TRBV5-1 and TRBJ2-3; 7 bases agree with TRBD1. CDR3 length: 14 amino acids. The V and J ends lost 4 bases and 1 base, in that order; junction bases with no gene match: 3. Per germline, CDR1 SGHRS and CDR2 YFSETQ. CDR3 protein: CASSPQGGTDTQYF. CDR3 nucleotide sequence: TGCGCCAGCAGCCCCCAGGGGGGCACAGATACGCAGTATTTT. Full variable domain (rest looked up from reference TRBV5-1 and TRBJ2-3): KAGVTQTPRYLIKTRGQQVTLSCSPISGHRSVSWYQQTPGQGLQFLFEYFSETQRNKGNFPGRFSGRQFSNSRSEMNVSTLELGDSALYLCASSPQGGTDTQYFGPGTRLTVL.